The 9 T cell receptor beta chains presented below share a single source sample, sequenced in a study of blood T cell repertoires in COVID-19. Sequenced by immunoSEQ multiplex PCR; TCRdb stores in-frame clones only, minus some. The sample holds approximately 200,000 clones, about 80% seen once. The sequencing input was PBMCs or T cells enriched from blood (not recorded which). The source of these receptors is a man aged 60-69 years who had recovered from COVID-19.

This chain joins TRBV19 and TRBJ2-5; 8 bases are shared with TRBD2. CDR3 length: 15 amino acids. The germline V gene has CDR1 LNHDA and CDR2 SQIVND (reference sequence). V lost 3 bases and J lost 4; bases outside the gene matches: 7. In DNA form, the CDR3 reads TGTGCCAGTAGTATGGGAGCGGGGGTCCCAGAGACCCAGTACTTC. Its translation: CASSMGAGVPETQYF.

This clone was observed a few times. The V call is TRBV19, the J call TRBJ1-2, with 8 bases lining up with TRBD1. J gave up 7 bases and V 5 bases, and 12 bases lay outside the gene matches. CDR3 length: 15 amino acids. Germline-derived CDR1 and CDR2 are LNHDA and SQIVND (reference sequence). This CDR3 is CASSARPGQGFGYTF. The CDR3 bases are TGTGCCAGTAGTGCCAGACCCGGACAGGGCTTTGGCTACACCTTC.

The chain employs TRBV7-9 and TRBJ2-1, with 13 bases fitting TRBD2. V lost 2 bases to trimming and J lost 8 bases; unmatched junction nucleotides: 6. Looked up from germline, CDR1 is SEHNR and CDR2 is FQNEAQ (reference sequence). The CDR3 is 16 amino acids. The CDR3 is CASSLHGTSGVDEQFF. CDR3 nucleotide sequence: TGTGCCAGCAGCTTACATGGGACTAGCGGGGTCGATGAGCAGTTCTTC.

The chain uses TRBV5-1 and TRBJ1-1; 8 positions agree with TRBD1. Germline CDR1 is SGHRS and CDR2 is YFSETQ. CDR3 size: 13 residues. J gave up 5 bases and V 4 bases, and 4 bases lay outside the gene matches. CDR3 sequence reads: CASSHTGGTEAFF. The CDR3 DNA reads as TGCGCCAGCAGCCATACAGGGGGAACTGAAGCTTTCTTT. Full variable domain (rest looked up from reference TRBV5-1 and TRBJ1-1): KAGVTQTPRYLIKTRGQQVTLSCSPISGHRSVSWYQQTPGQGLQFLFEYFSETQRNKGNFPGRFSGRQFSNSRSEMNVSTLELGDSALYLCASSHTGGTEAFFGQGTRLTVV.

The chain has TRBV4-3 and TRBJ1-3, with D possibly matching TRBD1 (5 bases). The germline V and J ends were trimmed by 1 base and 0 bases, with 10 bases remaining between them. The CDR3 loop spans 16 amino acids. From germline, CDR1 is LGHNA and CDR2 YSLEER. This CDR3 reads CASSQGARASGNTIYF. In DNA, the CDR3 is TGCGCCAGCAGCCAAGGGGCCAGGGCCTCTGGAAACACCATATATTTT.

This chain joins TRBV3-1 (or the pseudogene TRBV3-2) and TRBJ2-3, with 8 positions matching TRBD1. Germline assignment: CDR1 LGHDT and CDR2 YNNKEL (reference sequence). Unmatched junction bases numbered 12, after V lost 1 base and J lost 6 bases. The CDR3 consists of 17 residues. CDR3 DNA: TGTGCCAGCAGCCAAGCAGCATCCAGGGGGCTTAAGGATACGCAGTATTTT. Translating it yields CASSQAASRGLKDTQYF.

The V and J genes are TRBV15 and TRBJ1-6; 9 bases are shared with TRBD1. The CDR3 has 15 amino acids. Germline CDR1 and CDR2: LNHNV and YYDKDF (reference sequence). With V trimmed by 0 bases and J by 7 bases, 1 base remained unmatched. The CDR3 DNA sequence: TGTGCCACCAGCAGAGAAACAGGGGGCAATTCACCCCTCCACTTT. Translated: CATSRETGGNSPLHF.

The V gene is TRBV4-3, the J gene TRBJ1-4; D remains ambiguous. V was trimmed by 4 bases and J by 7 bases, leaving 16 bases between them. The germline CDR1 and CDR2 sequences are LGHNA and YSLEER. The CDR3 loop spans 15 amino acids. CDR3 coding DNA: TGCGCCAGCAGCCCAAGACGGGGTGGGGTTGAAAAACTGTTTTTT. This encodes CASSPRRGGVEKLFF.

The chain carries TRBV6-5 and TRBJ2-7; 9 bases align to TRBD2. The CDR3 totals 15 residues. Germline-derived CDR1 and CDR2 are MNHEY and SVGAGI. The V segment lost 7 bases and the J segment 2 bases; nucleotides outside the gene matches: 9. The CDR3 region has the DNA TGTGCCAGCATAAAGAGCGGGGGGCTAACCTACGAGCAGTACTTC. This encodes CASIKSGGLTYEQYF.